The 14 T cell receptor beta chains reported below all come from one sample, sequenced in a study. A single record per CDR3 protein comes from TCRdb applying MiXCR to the RT-PCR reads. The data contain approximately 720,000 distinct CDR3 sequences, approximately 15% of them singletons. The sample taken for sequencing was memory CD4+ T cells from blood. All receptors come from a female donor in good health, serving as a healthy control.

Ten or more counts support this clonotype. V is TRBV10-3 and J is TRBJ2-7, with no clear D. Germline V gene lookup returns CDR1 ENHRY and CDR2 SYGVKD. V dropped 6 bases and J dropped 5 bases, with 8 bases sitting between them. The CDR3 totals 11 residues. The CDR3, as DNA: TGTGCCATCAGCGCTACCGACGAGCAGTACTTC. Its protein is CAISATDEQYF.

The chain carries TRBV5-4 and TRBJ2-5; 9 bases are shared with TRBD1. Per the germline V gene, CDR1 is SGHNT and CDR2 is YYREEE (reference sequence). V was clipped by 3 bases and J by 4 bases; unmatched bases: 10. This CDR3 spans 16 amino acids. The CDR3 DNA follows: TGTGCCAGCAGCTCCGGCCTCCCGGGACAGGGAGAGACCCAGTACTTC. It specifies CASSSGLPGQGETQYF.

To note about this clonotype: A read error is possible here, since a much larger clone lies one base away. The chain carries TRBV5-4 and TRBJ1-2; D is unclear. The V end was cut by 3 bases, the J end by 3 bases, with 15 bases between. CDR1 is SGHNT, CDR2 YYREEE, per germline (reference sequence). CDR3 length: 15 amino acids. The CDR3 DNA is TGTGCCAGCAGCTCATCCCTTGGACCCGACTATGGCTACACCTTC. As protein: CASSSSLGPDYGYTF.

This chain links TRBV7-9 with TRBJ1-1; D ambiguous. Germline CDR1 reads SEHNR; CDR2 reads FQNEAQ (reference sequence). The CDR3 extends over 14 amino acids. V lost 4 bases and J 5 bases, leaving 14 bases between the germline ends. CDR3 sequence reads: CASSSIGRMTEAFF. Here the CDR3 DNA reads TGTGCCAGCAGCTCTATAGGGAGAATGACTGAAGCTTTCTTT. Full variable domain (remainder filled in from reference TRBV7-9 and TRBJ1-1): DTGVSQNPRHKITKRGQNVTFRCDPISEHNRLYWYRQTLGQGPEFLTYFQNEAQLEKSRLLSDRFSAERPKGSFSTLEIQRTEQGDSAMYLCASSSIGRMTEAFFGQGTRLTVV.

The chain employs TRBV6-6 and TRBJ2-7, with D tentatively TRBD1 (5 bases). Germline values: CDR1 MNHNY, CDR2 SVGAGI (reference sequence). V shed 2 bases and J shed 2 bases, with 16 bases lying between them. This CDR3 contains 16 residues. The CDR3 loop reads CASSYKMTEPTYEQYF. The CDR3 bases are TGTGCCAGCAGTTACAAAATGACAGAGCCTACCTACGAGCAGTACTTC.

A few counts support this clonotype. V gene TRBV7-9 combines with J gene TRBJ1-5; tentative D call: TRBD1 (5 bases). Germline-derived CDR1 and CDR2 are SEHNR and FQNEAQ (reference sequence). The CDR3 has 18 amino acids. Trimming shortened V by 5 bases and J by 2 bases, and 22 bases separated the two germline ends. CDR3 sequence (DNA): TGTGCCAGCAGCCGTGAAGGGTGGGGCGGAGTGGGCAATCAGCCCCAGCATTTT. This translates into CASSREGWGGVGNQPQHF.

This clonotype was seen at least ten times. V is TRBV27 and J is TRBJ1-1, with 8 bases aligning to TRBD1. There are 15 residues in the CDR3. V lost 3 bases to trimming and J lost 5 bases; unmatched junction nucleotides: 8. Per germline, CDR1 MNHEY and CDR2 SMNVEV (reference sequence). For the CDR3, the DNA is TGTGCCAGCAGTTTCGGGACAGGCTTACTGACTGAAGCTTTCTTT. This codes for CASSFGTGLLTEAFF.

This clonotype was found a few times. The J gene is TRBJ2-3, the V gene TRBV5-6, with D perhaps TRBD1 or TRBD2 (5 bases each). The germline V and J ends were trimmed by 4 bases and 8 bases, with 17 bases remaining between them. Looked up from germline, CDR1 is SGHDT and CDR2 is YYEEEE. CDR3 length: 14 amino acids. The DNA of the CDR3 is TGTGCCAGCAGCGAAGGGACCGCAAGGGTTACGCAGTATTTT. It codes for CASSEGTARVTQYF.

This clonotype has more than one count but fewer than ten. The V gene is TRBV14, the J gene TRBJ2-1; tentatively, D is TRBD1 or TRBD2 (5 bases each). From germline, CDR1 is SGHDN and CDR2 FVKESK. The V and J ends lost 5 bases and 4 bases respectively, with 15 bases between them. This CDR3 region has 15 residues. In DNA form, the CDR3 reads TGTGCCAGCAGCTTCATTTCGAGGGGTTACAATGAGCAGTTCTTC. This sequence encodes CASSFISRGYNEQFF.

This clonotype came up a few times. J is TRBJ2-6 and V is TRBV7-9, with TRBD1 matching 11 bases. The V gene end was trimmed by 5 bases and the J gene end by 1 base; junction bases not matched to a gene: 7. Germline CDR1 and CDR2: SEHNR and FQNEAQ (reference sequence). The CDR3 is 18 residues long. The CDR3 here is CASSPRGQGESGANVLTF. CDR3 bases: TGTGCCAGCAGCCCTCGGGGACAGGGGGAGTCTGGGGCCAACGTCCTGACTTTC.

This clonotype was recorded a few times. The rearrangement joins TRBV5-1 to TRBJ1-1; TRBD1 might be the D (6 bases). V shed 4 bases and J shed 6 bases, with 16 bases lying between them. The CDR3 runs to 14 residues. The germline V gene has CDR1 SGHRS and CDR2 YFSETQ. The CDR3 loop reads CASSLGVGAAEAFF. CDR3 DNA: TGCGCCAGCAGCCTAGGCGTGGGGGCAGCTGAAGCTTTCTTT.

Written as DNA, the CDR3 is TGTGCCAGCAGCTTAGCGCGCGGACAGGGTAATCAGCCCCAGCATTTT. The encoded protein is CASSLARGQGNQPQHF. This chain connects TRBV7-2 to TRBJ1-5, with TRBD1 matching over 8 bases. This CDR3 is 16 amino acids long. Germline CDR1 reads SGHTA; CDR2 reads FQGNSA. The V segment lost 0 bases and the J segment 4 bases; nucleotides outside the gene matches: 5. The whole variable domain, filled in from reference TRBV7-2 and TRBJ1-5, reads GAGVSQSPSNKVTEKGKDVELRCDPISGHTALYWYRQSLGQGLEFLIYFQGNSAPDKSGLPSDRFSAERTGGSVSTLTIQRTQQEDSAVYLCASSLARGQGNQPQHFGDGTRLSIL.

This clonotype showed up just a few times. This rearrangement joins TRBV20-1 to TRBJ2-2; D possibly corresponds to TRBD2 (5 bases). This CDR3 comprises 15 residues. The germline gives CDR1 DFQATT, CDR2 SNEGSKA (reference sequence). V gave up 6 bases and J gave up 0 bases, with 14 bases separating them. The CDR3 region is CSATPGVPNTGELFF. The CDR3 DNA reads TGCAGTGCCACACCCGGGGTTCCGAACACCGGGGAGCTGTTTTTT.

This sequence joins TRBV6-6 and TRBJ2-5; 7 bases agree with TRBD1. This CDR3 has 13 amino acids. V was pared by 2 bases and J by 5 bases, with 2 bases of the junction left unmatched. Germline-derived CDR1 and CDR2 are MNHNY and SVGAGI (reference sequence). Here the CDR3 reads CASSYVRGETQYF. The DNA for the CDR3 is TGTGCCAGCAGTTACGTCAGGGGGGAGACCCAGTACTTC.